The clone carrying this T cell receptor beta chain was seen once. Antigen: not known. This sample stems from a study of shared clonotypes between healthy human individuals. General study results and limits: On the whole, naive subsets had larger estimated richness than memory subsets had.

The length of the CDR3 is 16 residues. After removal of 2 bases from V and 0 bases from J, the junction contained 4 bases not matched to a gene. Germline loops: CDR1 SGHRS, CDR2 YFSETQ. Here immunoSEQ multiplex PCR was the method, and the copy in TCRdb shows in-frame clones only, minus some. The data hold hundreds of thousands of clones, with approximately 79% observed a single time. The TCR sequence derives from a woman aged 25 to 39 in good health. V and J are TRBV5-1 and TRBJ2-7; 11 bases are shared with TRBD2. The material sequenced was memory CD4+ T cells sorted from blood. Subset here: CD45RA-negative fraction. The CDR3: CASSFTSGSSSYEQYF. CDR3 coding DNA: TGCGCCAGCAGCTTCACTAGCGGGAGCTCCTCCTACGAGCAGTACTTC.